The entry below gives a single T cell receptor (beta chain) sequence along with its context. This clonotype was recorded at least ten times. Its antigen remains unidentified. No base quality information exists; no much larger clone differs at one position. To demonstrate the VDJtools post-analysis software, TCR beta repertoires were profiled from the peripheral blood of 10 to 15 young patients with multiple sclerosis. Multiple sclerosis patients were children and adolescents aged roughly 6 to 16 years. This specimen belongs to a study of post-analysis software for immune sequencing data (dated by TCRdb to about 2015). About the study as a whole: The recorded disease courses included relapsing-remitting, secondary progressive and progressive-relapsing multiple sclerosis, and some patients had no subtype annotation. A subset of samples was prepared in parallel using single-end sample barcoding, then pooled and co-amplified after Illumina adapter ligation. The patient repertoires were compared against approximately ten previously published healthy control repertoires obtained from donors aged about 6 to 28 years. Points the paper makes about the study in general: Four or five TRBV segments, including TRBV5-6, TRBV5-1 and TRBV20-1, were significantly more frequent in patients than controls. The multiple sclerosis patient group was slightly younger than the control group. Strong co-clustering of samples prepared in the same batch was shown by direct clustering with F measure, prompting a batch-effect correction. Significantly lower normalized Chao1 diversity was found in multiple sclerosis patients than in controls, suggesting substantial peripheral T-cell clonal expansion.

The CDR1 and CDR2 encoded by the germline V gene are MGHRA and YSYEKL. Trimming accounts for 1 base at V and 9 bases at J, while the number of junction bases matched to no gene is 3. The cysteine opens and the phenylalanine closes a CDR3 of 15 amino acids. The kept DNA is CDR3 alone, 45 bases in frame from the first base. Libraries were made using PCR. Sequencing relied on an Illumina HiSeq 2500. To reduce PCR and sequencing biases, unique molecular identifiers were built into the TCR beta cDNA libraries. Some 500,000 cDNA molecules were obtained for every 1 to 10 million input T cells, so each molecule roughly corresponded to one T cell. The same protocol used for the earlier healthy control dataset was applied to prepare and sequence the patient libraries. Within a given batch, samples were prepared together, multiplexed and sequenced on the same HiSeq lane. For the original study's pipeline: MIGEC was used to process the raw barcoded reads, and molecular identifier groups with only a single read were discarded before consensus assembly and CDR3 extraction. Clonotype tables were post-analysed with VDJtools, normalizing diversity by down-sampling all datasets to the smallest sample size. In repertoire overlap clustering, CDR3 amino acid sequences, but not nucleotide sequences, were matched to correct batch-related cross-sample contamination. The public sequencing data were trimmed at Q25 with fastp and processed into clonotypes with MiXCR by TCRdb, which kept only in-frame beta chains. Rows with one shared CDR3 protein collapse into an entry with the most common genes and DNA. TCRdb, not the authors, supplied the V and J calls. Counted in this sample were some 260,000 distinct CDR3 sequences; 35% to 45% of them appeared once. The biggest ten clones account for more than 4% of the sample.

Sequences were obtained from blood. The receptor's source is a girl aged 10-17 years with multiple sclerosis. Here the chain combines TRBV4-1 and TRBJ1-6, with TRBD1 identical over 10 junction bases. Here the CDR3 is given as CASSQGWTGGSPLHF. The DNA sequence is TGCGCCAGCAGCCAAGGGTGGACAGGGGGTTCACCCCTCCACTTT.